The 32 T cell receptor beta chains in this list originate from one sample, sequenced in a study of T cell repertoires in cytomegalovirus infection. TCRdb reanalysed the reads using MiXCR and keeps one entry per CDR3 protein. The sample records about 830,000 distinct CDR3 sequences, roughly 33% being singletons. These TCRs' antigens remain unknown. The starting material was cultured CD8+ T cells from PBMCs, obtained from culture after CMV antigen stimulation. The receptors were gathered from a human donor in good health (CMV status not recorded). Some clones in this sample may be carry-over from other donors' samples.

The chain joins TRBV5-4 to TRBJ1-2; D gene ambiguous. From germline, CDR1 is SGHNT and CDR2 YYREEE (reference sequence). V lost 1 base and J lost 2, with 9 bases in between. The CDR3 has 14 amino acids. The CDR3 reads CASSLRRVNYGYTF. The CDR3 bases are TGTGCCAGCAGCTTGCGACGGGTAAACTATGGCTACACCTTC. Based on the CDR3 plus reference TRBV5-4 and TRBJ1-2, the full variable domain is ETGVTQSPTHLIKTRGQQVTLRCSSQSGHNTVSWYQQALGQGPQFIFQYYREEENGRGNFPPRFSGLQFPNYSSELNVNALELDDSALYLCASSLRRVNYGYTFGSGTRLTVV.

The chain combines TRBV12-3 or TRBV12-4 with TRBJ1-5, with no clear D. The CDR3 runs 17 residues. V lost 4 bases and J 0 bases, leaving 16 bases between the germline ends. The CDR3, as DNA: TGTGCCAGCAGTTCTAGCGGATCGGGGTATAGCAATCAGCCCCAGCATTTT. Its protein is CASSSSGSGYSNQPQHF.

This clonotype was recorded only once. This chain connects TRBV20-1 to TRBJ1-1; D gene unclear. The germline V gene has CDR1 DFQATT and CDR2 SNEGSKA (reference sequence). Trimming removed 3 bases from V and 1 base from J, with 6 bases in between. The CDR3 spans 12 residues. CDR3 in amino acids: CSASDGNTEAFF. The CDR3 bases are TGCAGTGCTAGCGACGGGAACACTGAAGCTTTCTTT.

V gene TRBV27 combines with J gene TRBJ2-1, with TRBD2 matching 7 bases. Trimming cost V 2 bases and J 2 bases; bases outside gene matches: 21. The CDR3 spans 21 residues. Germline loops: CDR1 MNHEY, CDR2 SMNVEV (reference sequence). The CDR3 DNA is TGTGCCAGCAGTTTAACCGGCGGGGGTGGAATTGTGCCAATTCCCTACAATGAGCAGTTCTTC. Encoded protein: CASSLTGGGGIVPIPYNEQFF.

The sample holds many counts of this clonotype. The chain carries TRBV20-1 and TRBJ1-5; TRBD1 agrees at 7 bases. The junction had 14 bases not matched to a gene; V was cut back by 2 bases and J by 1 base. The CDR3 has 18 amino acids. Per the germline V gene, CDR1 is DFQATT and CDR2 is SNEGSKA (reference sequence). The CDR3, as DNA: TGCAGTGCTAGAAGGAGGACAGGTCGGGCGTTGAGCAATCAGCCCCAGCATTTT. Protein sequence: CSARRRTGRALSNQPQHF.

V is TRBV4-3 and J is TRBJ1-6; a possible D gene is TRBD1 (6 bases). The germline CDR1 and CDR2 sequences are LGHNA and YSLEER. Deletions cut 0 bases from V and 7 bases from J, with 13 bases between. The length of the CDR3 is 16 residues. The CDR3 region is CASSQDWGQGNSPLHF. The CDR3 nucleotides are TGCGCCAGCAGCCAAGATTGGGGGCAGGGGAATTCACCCCTCCACTTT.

J is TRBJ2-4 and V is TRBV14; D uncertain. CDR3 length: 16 residues. The V end lost 5 bases, the J end lost 3 bases, and 17 bases lay between the germline ends. Germline CDR1 is SGHDN and CDR2 is FVKESK. The CDR3 nucleotides are TGTGCCAGCAGCGAAAGACCGCGTGGAAACAAAAACATTCAGTACTTC. Translation: CASSERPRGNKNIQYF.

This clonotype came up many times. The CDR3 sequence: CASSLASQGLDSPLHF. CDR3 DNA sequence: TGTGCCAGCAGCTTAGCTAGTCAGGGATTGGATTCACCCCTCCACTTT. The chain recombines TRBV7-2 with TRBJ1-6; a possible D gene is TRBD1 (5 bases). Per the germline V gene, CDR1 is SGHTA and CDR2 is FQGNSA. V was cut by 0 bases and J by 8 bases, with 14 bases left in between. The CDR3 has 16 amino acids.

This clonotype was counted between two and nine times. The rearrangement joins TRBV6-5 to TRBJ1-4; 7 bases are shared with TRBD1. Looked up from germline, CDR1 is MNHEY and CDR2 is SVGAGI. The CDR3 totals 15 residues. Germline trimming cut 5 bases from V and 5 bases from J; bases unmatched to any gene: 8. This CDR3 is CASSPSTGTNEKLFF. In DNA form, the CDR3 reads TGTGCCAGCAGTCCCTCGACAGGGACGAATGAAAAACTGTTTTTT.

Turning to this clonotype: With a much larger clone just one base away, this may be a read error. This rearrangement joins TRBV7-6 to TRBJ2-7, with TRBD2 matching over 7 bases. The V gene's germline CDR1 is SGHVS and CDR2 FNYEAQ. The V and J ends lost 5 bases and 3 bases, in that order; junction bases with no gene match: 4. The CDR3 contains 13 residues. The CDR3 sequence: CASSPGGFYEQYF. Written as DNA, the CDR3 is TGTGCCAGCAGCCCCGGGGGGTTCTACGAGCAGTACTTC.

In its sample, this clonotype was seen a few times. This chain uses TRBV23-1 with TRBJ2-7; TRBD1 or TRBD2 may be the D gene (5 bases each). TRBV23-1 is an ORF; its function is uncertain. With 8 bases removed from V and 0 bases from J, the gap between germline ends came to 26 bases. The length of the CDR3 is 18 residues. The CDR3 is CASPCTRDGIFSSYEQYV. The CDR3 nucleotides are TGCGCCAGCCCTTGCACCCGGGACGGAATCTTCAGCTCCTACGAGCAGTACGTC.

This clonotype has a handful of counts. The chain employs TRBV12-3 or TRBV12-4 and TRBJ2-7, with 16 nucleotides matching TRBD2. The V gene end was trimmed by 3 bases and the J gene end by 7 bases; junction bases not matched to a gene: 9. The CDR3 sequence is 17 residues long. CDR3 sequence (DNA): TGTGCCAGCAGTTTGGGACTAGCGGGGGGGGCCTATGATGAGCAGTACTTC. Amino acid sequence: CASSLGLAGGAYDEQYF.

This chain joins TRBV9 and TRBJ2-3; 7 bases are a match to TRBD2. The CDR3 runs to 15 residues. Germline trimming cut 4 bases from V and 1 base from J; bases unmatched to any gene: 6. Germline V lookup: CDR1 SGDLS, CDR2 YYNGEE. CDR3 region: CASSLHAGGTDTQYF. Written as DNA, the CDR3 is TGTGCCAGCAGCCTCCATGCGGGGGGCACAGATACGCAGTATTTT.

The chain employs TRBV15 and TRBJ1-5; TRBD1 might be the D (6 bases). This CDR3 is built from 17 residues. Germline-derived CDR1 and CDR2 are LNHNV and YYDKDF (reference sequence). V gave up 0 bases and J gave up 0 bases, with 12 bases separating them. CDR3 nucleotide sequence: TGTGCCACCAGCAGAGATTATTCAGGGGCTAGCAATCAGCCCCAGCATTTT. It is translated as CATSRDYSGASNQPQHF.

The sample holds a few counts of this clonotype. This rearrangement joins TRBV10-3 to TRBJ2-7; 7 bases map to TRBD2. V was pared by 3 bases and J by 0 bases, with 8 bases of the junction left unmatched. From germline, CDR1 is ENHRY and CDR2 SYGVKD. The CDR3 is 16 amino acids. The CDR3, as DNA: TGTGCCATCAGTGATGTTTGGGAGGGTATCTCCTACGAGCAGTACTTC. Translated: CAISDVWEGISYEQYF.

The table lists this clonotype with many counts. The V call is TRBV7-2, the J call TRBJ1-1; the D is unclear. Trimming removed 5 bases at V and 3 bases at J, with 10 bases between. The length of the CDR3 is 13 residues. Per germline, CDR1 SGHTA and CDR2 FQGNSA. The CDR3 reads CASSPPGYTEAFF. CDR3 DNA sequence: TGTGCCAGCAGCCCTCCGGGATACACTGAAGCTTTCTTT. Drawing the rest from reference TRBV7-2 and TRBJ1-1, the complete variable domain is GAGVSQSPSNKVTEKGKDVELRCDPISGHTALYWYRQSLGQGLEFLIYFQGNSAPDKSGLPSDRFSAERTGGSVSTLTIQRTQQEDSAVYLCASSPPGYTEAFFGQGTRLTVV.

The chain is built from TRBV6-5 and TRBJ1-2; D unclear. This CDR3 is built from 13 residues. The germline V gene encodes CDR1 MNHEY and CDR2 SVGAGI. V dropped 7 bases and J dropped 6 bases, with 15 bases sitting between them. The CDR3 region has the DNA TGTGCCAGCAAATTGAACCTTAAGGATGGCTACACCTTC. It specifies CASKLNLKDGYTF.

This clonotype was seen a few times. The chain links TRBV6-2 or TRBV6-3 to TRBJ1-3, with 7 bases fitting TRBD1. The length of the CDR3 is 16 residues. The V gene's germline CDR1 is MNHEY and CDR2 SVGEGT. V lost 7 bases and J lost 0; bases outside the gene matches: 9. The CDR3 region has the DNA TGTGCCAGCACCCCAACCGACAGGGACTCTGGAAACACCATATATTTT. Translating it yields CASTPTDRDSGNTIYF.

V usage is TRBV6-2 or TRBV6-3 and J usage is TRBJ2-7; tentatively, D is TRBD2 (7 bases). V lost 0 bases to trimming and J lost 3 bases, with 12 bases between them. From germline, CDR1 is MNHEY and CDR2 SVGEGT. CDR3 size: 15 residues. Written as DNA, the CDR3 is TGTGCCAGCAGTTACTCGAGGGAGGGGGGCTACGAGCAGTACGTC. Amino acid sequence: CASSYSREGGYEQYV.

There are many counts of this clonotype. The rearrangement joins TRBV6-2 or TRBV6-3 to TRBJ2-7; the D is unclear. Trimming shortened V by 6 bases and J by 1 base, and 7 bases separated the two germline ends. The CDR3 is made up of 12 amino acids. Germline V lookup: CDR1 MNHEY, CDR2 SVGEGT. The CDR3 nucleotides read TGTGCCAGCAGCAGTGGGTCCTACGAGCAGTACGTC. It specifies CASSSGSYEQYV.

V is TRBV20-1 and J is TRBJ2-1; TRBD1 matches 10 bases. Germline lookup yields CDR1 DFQATT and CDR2 SNEGSKA (reference sequence). The CDR3 extends over 14 amino acids. Trimming at V came to 2 bases and at J to 7 bases, leaving 5 bases not matched to a gene. This chain's CDR3 is CSARIRDRGNEQFF. The CDR3, as DNA: TGCAGTGCTAGAATCCGGGACAGGGGTAATGAGCAGTTCTTC.

This chain connects TRBV7-2 to TRBJ2-1; TRBD2 might be the D (5 bases). V lost 1 base and J lost 4, with 11 bases in between. CDR1 and CDR2 from the germline V gene are SGHTA and FQGNSA. CDR3 size: 15 residues. This CDR3 reads CASSLVIALYNEQFF. CDR3 sequence (DNA): TGTGCCAGCAGCTTAGTAATAGCGTTATACAATGAGCAGTTCTTC.

The chain employs TRBV19 and TRBJ2-5, with 8 bases aligning to TRBD2. The CDR3 runs 15 residues. V shed 3 bases and J 1 base; nucleotides not matched to a gene: 4. Germline assignment: CDR1 LNHDA and CDR2 SQIVND (reference sequence). CDR3 nucleotide sequence: TGTGCCAGTAGTATCAGCGGGAGTATCCAAGAGACCCAGTACTTC. This translates into CASSISGSIQETQYF.

The chain carries TRBV7-6 and TRBJ2-3; TRBD2 agrees at 7 bases. The V gene end was trimmed by 1 base and the J gene end by 4 bases; junction bases not matched to a gene: 5. CDR1 SGHVS and CDR2 FNYEAQ come from the germline V gene. The CDR3 contains 15 residues. In DNA form, the CDR3 reads TGTGCCAGCAGCTTAGTGGGGGGGACCTCAGATACGCAGTATTTT. Amino acid sequence: CASSLVGGTSDTQYF.

The chain carries TRBV5-6 and TRBJ1-4; no reliable D call. The germline V gene has CDR1 SGHDT and CDR2 YYEEEE. The CDR3 length is 13 residues. Trimming took 1 base from V and 6 from J, leaving 7 bases between them. This chain's CDR3 is CASSLKPDEKLFF. Written as DNA, the CDR3 is TGTGCCAGCAGCTTGAAGCCCGATGAAAAACTGTTTTTT. Full variable domain (outside the CDR3, taken from reference TRBV5-6 and TRBJ1-4): DAGVTQSPTHLIKTRGQQVTLRCSPKSGHDTVSWYQQALGQGPQFIFQYYEEEERQRGNFPDRFSGHQFPNYSSELNVNALLLGDSALYLCASSLKPDEKLFFGSGTQLSVL.

This chain connects TRBV7-9 to TRBJ1-1; D is unclear. The germline V gene encodes CDR1 SEHNR and CDR2 FQNEAQ (reference sequence). The V and J ends lost 3 bases and 7 bases respectively, with 12 bases between them. The CDR3 is made up of 13 amino acids. The CDR3 loop is CASSFRSSREAFF. The CDR3, as DNA: TGTGCCAGCAGCTTTAGGTCCTCCCGTGAAGCTTTCTTT.

The genes are TRBV10-3 and TRBJ2-3; possible D gene TRBD1, 7 bases. The germline V gene encodes CDR1 ENHRY and CDR2 SYGVKD. V lost 2 bases and J lost 2, with 17 bases in between. The CDR3 is 17 amino acids. As DNA, the CDR3 is TGTGCCATCAGTGAGCCCTTCAGGGGGGTTAACACAGATACGCAGTATTTT. It specifies CAISEPFRGVNTDTQYF.

The chain has TRBV7-9 and TRBJ1-5; the match to TRBD1 covers 9 bases. CDR3 length: 17 amino acids. Germline V lookup: CDR1 SEHNR, CDR2 FQNEAQ (reference sequence). Trimming removed 5 bases from V and 4 bases from J; junction bases left unmatched: 12. CDR3 sequence (DNA): TGTGCCAGCAGCCATGGGGGGACAGGGCTTGGAAATCAGCCCCAGCATTTT. This translates into CASSHGGTGLGNQPQHF.

The chain is built from TRBV6-1 and TRBJ2-3; 10 bases are a match to TRBD1. Looked up from germline, CDR1 is MNHNS and CDR2 is SASEGT. CDR3 length equals 15 residues. V shed 0 bases, J shed 4 bases, and the junction held 1 base outside the gene matches. CDR3 coding DNA: TGTGCCAGCAGTGAAGCCGGACAGGGGGCAGATACGCAGTATTTT. Protein product: CASSEAGQGADTQYF.

This clonotype was seen a handful of times. The chain links TRBV6-5 to TRBJ2-2; a possible D gene is TRBD2 (7 bases). CDR3 size: 16 residues. V lost 0 bases, J lost 6 bases, and 14 bases lay in between. CDR1 is MNHEY and CDR2 is SVGAGI in the germline V gene. CDR3 nucleotide sequence: TGTGCCAGCAGTTACTCGCCGGGGGGCCTGGCCGGGGAGCTGTTTTTT. This gives the protein CASSYSPGGLAGELFF.

The rearrangement links TRBV7-9 to TRBJ2-3; the match to TRBD2 covers 11 bases. The CDR3 contains 15 residues. After removal of 5 bases from V and 2 bases from J, the junction contained 3 bases not matched to a gene. CDR1 and CDR2 (germline): SEHNR, FQNEAQ (reference sequence). DNA for the CDR3: TGTGCCAGCAGCAATAGCGGGGGGGTCACAGATACGCAGTATTTT. Translated: CASSNSGGVTDTQYF.

This clonotype was observed once. The chain recombines TRBV28 with TRBJ1-1; TRBD1 might be the D (6 bases). Germline V gives CDR1 MDHEN, CDR2 SYDVKM. Trimming took 7 bases from V and 3 from J, leaving 21 bases between them. The CDR3 is 16 residues long. CDR3 nucleotides: TGTGCCAGCAACATCAGGGGCAGTGGGCCAGACACTGAAGCTTTCTTT. It specifies CASNIRGSGPDTEAFF.